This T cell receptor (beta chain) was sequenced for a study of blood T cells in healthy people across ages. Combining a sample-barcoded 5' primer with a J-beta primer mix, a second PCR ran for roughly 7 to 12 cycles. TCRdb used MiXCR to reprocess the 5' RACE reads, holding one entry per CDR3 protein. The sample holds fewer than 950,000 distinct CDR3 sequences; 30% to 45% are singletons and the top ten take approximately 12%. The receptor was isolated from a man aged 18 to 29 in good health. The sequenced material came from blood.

This CDR3 reads CASSGLNNEQYF. The CDR3 coding sequence is TGTGCCAGCAGCGGGTTGAACAATGAGCAGTACTTC. The chain carries TRBV7-2 and TRBJ2-1, with unresolved D. The DNA end lines up better with TRBJ2-7; the J call may be wrong. Germline loops: CDR1 SGHTA, CDR2 FQGNSA. The CDR3 is made up of 12 amino acids.